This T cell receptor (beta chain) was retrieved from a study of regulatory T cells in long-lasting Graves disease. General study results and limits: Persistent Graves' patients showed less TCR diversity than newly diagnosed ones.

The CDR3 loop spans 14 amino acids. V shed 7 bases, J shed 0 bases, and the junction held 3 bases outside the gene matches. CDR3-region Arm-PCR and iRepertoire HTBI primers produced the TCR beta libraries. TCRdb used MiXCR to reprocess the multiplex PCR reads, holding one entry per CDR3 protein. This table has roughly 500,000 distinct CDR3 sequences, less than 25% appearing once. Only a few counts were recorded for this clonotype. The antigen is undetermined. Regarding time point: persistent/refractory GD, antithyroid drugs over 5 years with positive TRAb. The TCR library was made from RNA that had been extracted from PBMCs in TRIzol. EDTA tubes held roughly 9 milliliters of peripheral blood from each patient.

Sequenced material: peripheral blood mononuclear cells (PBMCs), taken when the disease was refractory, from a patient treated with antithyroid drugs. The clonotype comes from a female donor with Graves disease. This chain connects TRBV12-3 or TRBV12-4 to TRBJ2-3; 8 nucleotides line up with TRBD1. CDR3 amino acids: CASTRQGSTDTQYF. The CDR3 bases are TGTGCCAGCACCCGACAGGGGAGCACAGATACGCAGTATTTT.